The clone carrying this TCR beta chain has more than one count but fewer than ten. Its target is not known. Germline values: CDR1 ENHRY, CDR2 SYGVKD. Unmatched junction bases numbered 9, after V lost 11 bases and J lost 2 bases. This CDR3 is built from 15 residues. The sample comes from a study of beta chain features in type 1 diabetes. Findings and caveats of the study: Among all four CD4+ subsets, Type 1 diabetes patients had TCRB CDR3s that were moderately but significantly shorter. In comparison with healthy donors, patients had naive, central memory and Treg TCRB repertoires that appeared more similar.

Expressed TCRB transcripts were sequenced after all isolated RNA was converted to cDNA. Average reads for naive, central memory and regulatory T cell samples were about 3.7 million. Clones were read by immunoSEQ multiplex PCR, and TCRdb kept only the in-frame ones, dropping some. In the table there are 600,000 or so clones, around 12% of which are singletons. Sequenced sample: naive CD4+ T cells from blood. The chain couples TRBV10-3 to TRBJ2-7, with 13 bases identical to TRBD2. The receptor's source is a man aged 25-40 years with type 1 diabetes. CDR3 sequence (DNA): TGTGCCGCCTGGAGTGGGACTAGCGGGGCCTACGAGCAGTACTTC. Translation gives CAAWSGTSGAYEQYF.